This is a list of T cell receptor beta chains from one sample in a study of cytomegalovirus exposure and HLA in healthy donors. Measured with immunoSEQ multiplex PCR; TCRdb has only the in-frame clones, and not every one. The sample yields roughly 180,000 clones, around 74% seen once. The sequencing sample was made of PBMCs. Receptors originate from a female donor in good health and CMV-seronegative. CDR3s leave out the opening cysteine and the closing phenylalanine or tryptophan. Fields, in order: V gene, J gene, clone size, CDR3 protein. Only part of the rows carry a size: once, few, many, or a class if the clone is expanded.

TRBV7-3	TRBJ2-1	few	ASSGGGLASSYNEQF
TRBV5-5	TRBJ1-1	-	ASSFKPAGQTNTEAF
TRBV4-2	TRBJ1-3	-	ASSQDQGYSGNTIY
TRBV19	TRBJ2-7	few	ASRGGGSSYEQY
TRBV10-3	TRBJ2-1	-	AISEFGLAGGGEQF
TRBV18	TRBJ2-7	-	ASSPERYSYEQY
TRBV20-1	-	-	SARGSEQY
TRBV7-6	TRBJ2-3	few	ASSPMEVGTDTQY
TRBV28	TRBJ2-3	few	ASIRTGLLTDTQY
TRBV27	TRBJ1-5	-	ASSWGPNQPQH
TRBV27	TRBJ2-5	-	ASSRIAGEETQY
TRBV28	TRBJ1-3	-	ASSLQGGGNTIY
TRBV28	TRBJ1-5	-	ASSPTVQPQH
TRBV27	TRBJ1-1	-	ASGRGSDTEAF
TRBV7-8	TRBJ2-2	few	ASNPGPSSGELF
TRBV12-5	TRBJ1-1	-	ASGYITEAF
TRBV9	TRBJ2-1	once	ASSVGTGDNEQF
TRBV11-3	TRBJ2-1	-	ASSREGLAGYHEQF
TRBV11-2	TRBJ2-1	-	ASSSRSSSSYNEQF
TRBV4-2	TRBJ1-2	-	ASSQDRGGRGDYGYT
TRBV25-1	TRBJ1-5	few	ASSGTGSNQPQH
TRBV4-1	TRBJ1-4	-	ASSLQGERAEKLF
TRBV2	TRBJ2-3	-	ASPRTSGRQDTQY
TRBV28	TRBJ2-5	-	ASSPGWEYQETQY
TRBV6-6	TRBJ2-5	-	ASSLTREQY
TRBV4-3	TRBJ1-1	few	ASSQKMTGEAF
TRBV21-1	TRBJ2-5	-	ASSKERGNEETQY
TRBV4-1	TRBJ2-2	few	ASSPRLAGGERAGTGELF
TRBV6-1	TRBJ1-2	-	ASSTQGGKGYT
TRBV6-5	TRBJ2-7	-	ASSEGDSSYEQY
TRBV28	TRBJ1-5	-	ASSLNSQSNQPQH
TRBV21-1	TRBJ1-5	few	ASKPGGDQPQH
TRBV7-9	TRBJ2-7	-	ASRGPGGKY
TRBV2	TRBJ2-1	-	ASSRSGNEQF
TRBV5-1	TRBJ1-2	once	ASSWGQAYYGYT
TRBV9	TRBJ2-7	-	ASSVGSGNSGYEQY
TRBV27	TRBJ2-1	-	ASSVLGSSPL
TRBV13	TRBJ2-2	-	ASSLERVYTGELF
TRBV27	TRBJ2-1	-	ASSPLAGGPSEQF
TRBV7-9	TRBJ1-2	-	ASSPTGTGAYGYT
TRBV28	TRBJ1-2	-	ASSLPPGLPTIRYGYT
TRBV6-1	TRBJ2-7	-	ASSESWREDYEQY
TRBV7-2	TRBJ2-7	-	ASSLGTGGVYEQY
TRBV4-2	TRBJ2-7	-	ASSQQGGPYEQY
TRBV18	TRBJ2-2	-	ASSEATPQTGELF
TRBV6-5	TRBJ2-1	-	ASSSGRAGVEQF
TRBV2	TRBJ1-2	few	ASSPGQGVYDGYT